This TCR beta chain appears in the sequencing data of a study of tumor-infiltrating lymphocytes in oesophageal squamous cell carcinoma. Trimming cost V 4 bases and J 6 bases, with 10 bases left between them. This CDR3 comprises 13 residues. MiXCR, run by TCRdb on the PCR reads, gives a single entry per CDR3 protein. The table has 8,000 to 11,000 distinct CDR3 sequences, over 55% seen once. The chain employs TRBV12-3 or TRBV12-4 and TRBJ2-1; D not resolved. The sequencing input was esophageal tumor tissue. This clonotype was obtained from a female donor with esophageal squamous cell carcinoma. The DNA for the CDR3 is TGTGCCAGCAGTTCTATGGGCGGCAATGAGCAGTTCTTC. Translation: CASSSMGGNEQFF.